The 20 T cell receptor beta chains listed next were all sequenced from one sample in a study of blood T cell repertoires in COVID-19. Profiled with immunoSEQ multiplex PCR; TCRdb holds only in-frame clones, not every one. The sample comprises approximately 160,000 clones, 83% of which are singletons, and less than 4% rests with the top ten. Sample: PBMCs or T cells enriched from blood (not recorded which). These receptors were obtained from a woman between 45 and 65 years old in a cohort exposed to, infected with or recovered from COVID-19 (not recorded which).

The chain combines TRBV4-1 with TRBJ2-7; 8 bases line up with TRBD2. Trimming at V came to 0 bases and at J to 4 bases, leaving 8 bases not matched to a gene. CDR1 and CDR2 (germline): MGHRA, YSYEKL. CDR3 size: 16 residues. The CDR3 DNA reads TGCGCCAGCAGCCAAGAGCGAACTAGCGGAGCGTACGAGCAGTACTTC. The encoded protein is CASSQERTSGAYEQYF.

The rearrangement joins TRBV29-1 to TRBJ2-3, with 8 nucleotides matching TRBD2. V lost 7 bases and J lost 5; bases outside the gene matches: 11. The CDR3 sequence is 14 residues long. CDR1 and CDR2 (germline): SQVTM, ANQGSEA. CDR3 sequence reads: CSAPGAGVKDTQYF. DNA of the CDR3: TGCAGCGCCCCGGGAGCGGGAGTCAAAGATACGCAGTATTTT.

In nucleotides, the CDR3 is TGTGCCAGCAGCGCTCTAGCGGATGCCTACAATGAGCAGTTCTTC. Translation gives CASSALADAYNEQFF. This chain uses TRBV9 with TRBJ2-1, with 7 bases that match TRBD2. The germline CDR1 and CDR2 sequences are SGDLS and YYNGEE. The CDR3 spans 15 residues. The ends lost 3 bases at V and 2 bases at J; junction bases unmatched: 5.

The V call is TRBV9, the J call TRBJ1-4, with 7 nucleotides matching TRBD1. V trimming: 2 bases; J trimming: 5 bases; junction bases outside the gene matches: 6. The CDR3 spans 15 residues. From germline, CDR1 is SGDLS and CDR2 YYNGEE. The CDR3 nucleotides are TGTGCCAGCAGCGTCTCGGGACAGATAAATGAAAAACTGTTTTTT. Protein product: CASSVSGQINEKLFF. Full variable domain (rest looked up from reference TRBV9 and TRBJ1-4): DSGVTQTPKHLITATGQRVTLRCSPRSGDLSVYWYQQSLDQGLQFLIQYYNGEERAKGNILERFSAQQFPDLHSELNLSSLELGDSALYFCASSVSGQINEKLFFGSGTQLSVL.

This rearrangement joins TRBV4-1 to TRBJ2-7; D possibly corresponds to TRBD1 (6 bases). CDR1 and CDR2 from the germline V gene are MGHRA and YSYEKL. Trimming removed 2 bases from V and 6 bases from J, with 17 bases in between. This CDR3 contains 15 residues. The CDR3 nucleotides are TGCGCCAGCAGCCAAATACAGGGTGTCTCGTCCGAGCAGTACTTC. As protein: CASSQIQGVSSEQYF.

The chain combines TRBV6-2 or TRBV6-3 with TRBJ2-3; possibly TRBD2 for D (6 bases). V dropped 2 bases and J dropped 2 bases, with 8 bases sitting between them. The CDR3 has 14 residues. Germline loops: CDR1 MNHEY, CDR2 SVGEGT. The CDR3 bases are TGTGCCAGCAGTTACACGGGAGCCACAGATACGCAGTATTTT. Its translation is CASSYTGATDTQYF.

The chain links TRBV4-1 to TRBJ1-2; D is unclear. Trimming pared 4 bases from V and 5 bases from J, leaving 17 bases between. Per germline, CDR1 MGHRA and CDR2 YSYEKL. CDR3 length equals 15 residues. The CDR3 sequence is CASSRQTENPYGYTF. The DNA of the CDR3 is TGCGCCAGCAGCCGACAAACAGAAAACCCTTATGGCTACACCTTC.

This chain connects TRBV28 to TRBJ2-7; unclear D gene. Germline loops: CDR1 MDHEN, CDR2 SYDVKM. The CDR3 consists of 11 residues. V lost 4 bases and J 5 bases, leaving 6 bases between the germline ends. The CDR3: CASSSPHEQYF. In DNA form, the CDR3 reads TGTGCCAGCAGTTCTCCCCACGAGCAGTACTTC.

The V and J genes are TRBV19 and TRBJ2-1, with 13 bases that match TRBD2. The J segment lost 8 bases and the V segment lost 6 bases, leaving 16 bases of the junction unmatched. CDR3 length equals 18 residues. CDR1 and CDR2 (germline): LNHDA, SQIVND (reference sequence). Here the CDR3 DNA reads TGTGCCAGTAGACCTGGACTAGCGGGAGAGCCTTGGGGCCATGAGCAGTTCTTC. Protein product: CASRPGLAGEPWGHEQFF.

The chain employs TRBV28 and TRBJ1-2; a possible D gene is TRBD1 (5 bases). The CDR3 has 14 amino acids. Germline V gene data show CDR1 as MDHEN and CDR2 as SYDVKM. The ends were cut back, 4 bases at V and 1 base at J, with 10 bases in the middle. This chain's CDR3 is CASSSSDSNYGYTF. CDR3 DNA: TGTGCCAGCAGTTCTAGTGACAGTAACTATGGCTACACCTTC.

The chain combines TRBV5-3 with TRBJ2-5, with 7 bases fitting TRBD2. TRBV5-3 has ORF status, its function being uncertain. The V gene end was trimmed by 1 base and the J gene end by 1 base; junction bases not matched to a gene: 7. This CDR3 is built from 16 residues. The CDR3: CARSLYAGETQETQYF. In DNA, the CDR3 is TGTGCCAGAAGCTTGTATGCGGGAGAGACCCAAGAGACCCAGTACTTC.

The CDR3 DNA reads as TGTGCCAGCAGAATCTACAGGGGGAAGAATGAAAAACTGTTTTTT. Residues: CASRIYRGKNEKLFF. J is TRBJ1-4 and V is TRBV28; TRBD1 agrees at 8 bases. The germline CDR1 and CDR2 sequences are MDHEN and SYDVKM. V lost 6 bases and J lost 5; bases outside the gene matches: 8. The CDR3 is 15 residues long.

This chain connects TRBV11-2 to TRBJ2-3; 11 nucleotides align to TRBD1. The CDR3 has 17 amino acids. V shed 5 bases and J 0 bases; nucleotides not matched to a gene: 7. Germline values: CDR1 SGHAT, CDR2 FQNNGV. The CDR3 loop is CASSPGQGALSTDTQYF. The CDR3 region has the DNA TGTGCCAGCAGCCCCGGACAGGGGGCTTTGAGCACAGATACGCAGTATTTT. Complete variable domain (other parts from reference TRBV11-2 and TRBJ2-3): EAGVAQSPRYKIIEKRQSVAFWCNPISGHATLYWYQQILGQGPKLLIQFQNNGVVDDSQLPKDRFSAERLKGVDSTLKIQPAKLEDSAVYLCASSPGQGALSTDTQYFGPGTRLTVL.

The chain joins TRBV3-1 (or the pseudogene TRBV3-2) to TRBJ2-1; 9 positions agree with TRBD2. The CDR3 is 16 amino acids. V was pared by 0 bases and J by 7 bases, with 7 bases of the junction left unmatched. The germline V gene has CDR1 LGHDT and CDR2 YNNKEL (reference sequence). CDR3 in amino acids: CASSQDLAGHGNEQFF. The CDR3 DNA follows: TGTGCCAGCAGCCAAGATCTAGCGGGACATGGGAATGAGCAGTTCTTC.

The chain joins TRBV7-9 to TRBJ1-4; 9 bases line up with TRBD1. The CDR3 contains 15 residues. Per germline, CDR1 SEHNR and CDR2 FQNEAQ (reference sequence). V lost 4 bases, J lost 13 bases, and 13 bases stayed unmatched. The CDR3: CASSSGQGPNEGLFF. The CDR3 nucleotides are TGTGCCAGCAGCTCGGGACAGGGCCCTAATGAAGGACTGTTTTTT.

This chain uses TRBV15 with TRBJ2-6; 8 bases map to TRBD1. V shed 5 bases and J 0 bases; nucleotides not matched to a gene: 12. Per germline, CDR1 LNHNV and CDR2 YYDKDF (reference sequence). The CDR3 totals 19 residues. The chain's CDR3 is CATSDEQGGSLSGANVLTF. CDR3 DNA: TGTGCCACCAGCGACGAACAGGGGGGATCCCTCTCTGGGGCCAACGTCCTGACTTTC.

The CDR3 sequence: CASSLDRDNSPLHF. The DNA for the CDR3 is TGTGCCAGCAGCTTAGACAGGGATAATTCACCCCTCCACTTT. The V call is TRBV7-9, the J call TRBJ1-6; maybe TRBD1 (6 bases). Looked up from germline, CDR1 is SEHNR and CDR2 is FQNEAQ (reference sequence). V was cut by 1 base and J by 5 bases, with 6 bases left in between. The length of the CDR3 is 14 residues.

The V call is TRBV27, the J call TRBJ1-6; the match to TRBD1 covers 9 bases. Germline loops: CDR1 MNHEY, CDR2 SMNVEV (reference sequence). Trimming removed 5 bases from V and 10 bases from J; junction bases left unmatched: 9. The CDR3 contains 15 residues. The CDR3 here is CASSPLQGAASPLHF. As DNA, the CDR3 is TGTGCCAGCAGTCCATTACAGGGGGCAGCCTCACCCCTCCACTTT.

The chain links TRBV28 to TRBJ2-1; perhaps TRBD2 as D (6 bases). The CDR3 runs 15 residues. The germline CDR1 and CDR2 sequences are MDHEN and SYDVKM. V shed 5 bases and J shed 2 bases, with 13 bases lying between them. This CDR3 is CASSLGGKTYNEQFF. In DNA form, the CDR3 reads TGTGCCAGCAGTCTCGGGGGAAAAACCTACAATGAGCAGTTCTTC.

This clone was seen more than once but under ten times. The V gene is TRBV5-4, the J gene TRBJ1-4; no definite D call. The V end was cut by 4 bases, the J end by 7 bases, with 20 bases between. Per germline, CDR1 SGHNT and CDR2 YYREEE (reference sequence). The CDR3 consists of 16 residues. The CDR3 here is CASSPGGKSRGEKLFF. The CDR3 nucleotides are TGTGCCAGCAGCCCCGGCGGGAAGTCACGCGGTGAAAAACTGTTTTTT.